One T cell receptor (beta chain) is described in this entry. The sample comes from a study of blood T cell repertoires in COVID-19. At the level of the study: The samples span acute and convalescent COVID-19 from the United States, Italy and Spain.

Authors' analysis steps: Reference gene primer amplification yielded estimated nucleated cell counts. Measured with immunoSEQ multiplex PCR; TCRdb has only the in-frame clones, and not every one. V, J and clone size are those of that table, while D and trimming were read from the DNA. The data hold 100,000 to 150,000 clones, with 70% to 85% observed a single time. Looked up from germline, CDR1 is MNHEY and CDR2 is SVGAGI. The CDR3 spans 16 residues. The ends were cut back, 4 bases at V and 1 base at J, with 14 bases in the middle. This chain links TRBV6-5 with TRBJ1-5; TRBD1 might be the D (5 bases). Sequenced material: peripheral blood. The sequence derives from a human donor with acute or convalescent COVID-19. The donor label of this sample is uncertain. The CDR3 spells CASSSQGGRSNQPQHF. The CDR3 coding sequence is TGTGCCAGCAGTTCCCAGGGAGGTCGGAGCAATCAGCCCCAGCATTTT.